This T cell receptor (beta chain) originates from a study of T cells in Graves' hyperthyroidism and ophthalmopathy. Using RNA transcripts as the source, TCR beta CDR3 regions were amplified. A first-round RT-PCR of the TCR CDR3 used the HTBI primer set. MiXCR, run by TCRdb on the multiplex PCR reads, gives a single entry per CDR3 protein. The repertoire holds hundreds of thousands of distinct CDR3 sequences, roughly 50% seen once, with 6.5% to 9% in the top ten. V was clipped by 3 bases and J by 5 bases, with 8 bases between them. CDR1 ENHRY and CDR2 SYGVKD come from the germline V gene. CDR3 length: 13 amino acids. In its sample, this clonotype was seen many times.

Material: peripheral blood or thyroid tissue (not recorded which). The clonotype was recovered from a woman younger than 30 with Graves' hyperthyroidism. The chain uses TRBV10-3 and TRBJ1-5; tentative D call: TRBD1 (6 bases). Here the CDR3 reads CAISEEGDQPQHF. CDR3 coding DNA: TGTGCCATCAGTGAAGAGGGGGATCAGCCCCAGCATTTT.